The T cell receptor beta chain under discussion was sequenced for a study of cytomegalovirus exposure and HLA in healthy donors. V gave up 0 bases and J gave up 2 bases; unmatched junction bases: 5. CDR3 length: 17 amino acids. The germline V gene has CDR1 LGHNA and CDR2 YNFKEQ. Amplification used 60 Vbeta primers and 13 Jbeta primers. The repertoire was sequenced with immunoSEQ multiplex PCR; TCRdb's copy has only in-frame clones and lacks some. This repertoire includes about 140,000 clones. The origin of this receptor is a woman under 30 in good health and CMV-seronegative. Sequenced: PBMCs. The chain uses TRBV4-2 and TRBJ2-3, with TRBD2 matching 10 bases. The chain's CDR3 is CASSQEIAGGTTDTQYF. The CDR3 DNA sequence: TGTGCCAGCAGCCAAGAAATAGCGGGAGGCACCACAGATACGCAGTATTTT.